These T cell receptor beta chains were read from a single sample in a study of blood T cell repertoires in COVID-19. The assay was immunoSEQ multiplex PCR, and TCRdb's table has in-frame clones only and misses some. The data contain some 80,000 clones, around 78% of them singletons. The material sequenced was peripheral blood. The receptors originated from a human donor in a cohort sampled during active COVID-19. Each CDR3 is given without its conserved first and last residue.

TRBV19,TRBJ1-2,ASSIDSWAGPEGYGYT
TRBV11-2,TRBJ2-7,ASSLGPLQGEQY
TRBV6-5,TRBJ2-4,ASNDSQNIQY
TRBV3-1/TRBV3-2,TRBJ2-1,ASSQDEWLATYNEQF
TRBV7-3,TRBJ2-2,ASSLSQGSGELF
TRBV27,TRBJ2-5,ASSPLAGGQGETQY
TRBV27,TRBJ2-5,ASSLSSVGQETQY
TRBV10-3,TRBJ2-1,AISDRAAYNEQF
TRBV3-1/TRBV3-2,TRBJ2-1,ASSQGAGGLYNEQF
TRBV7-2,TRBJ1-5,ASSYRGRDSNQPQH
TRBV19,TRBJ1-5,ASTLALNQPQH
TRBV9,TRBJ2-7,ASSPDGTGAYEQY
TRBV7-2,TRBJ1-5,ASSLRGNQPQH
TRBV3-1/TRBV3-2,TRBJ2-7,ASSHQTGNEQY
TRBV4-3,TRBJ2-1,ASSQDPSVHEQF
TRBV4-1,TRBJ2-1,ASSQVRLVEYNEQF
TRBV5-1,TRBJ1-6,ASSFKQGPFDPESLH
TRBV5-6,TRBJ2-3,ASSLAGLTDTQY
TRBV4-3,TRBJ2-1,ASSQGGTRNNEQF
TRBV7-9,TRBJ2-7,ASSPSVTSYEQY
TRBV5-4,TRBJ2-1,ASSLSYNEQF
TRBV5-1,TRBJ2-2,ASSPDRAGTGELF
TRBV11-3,TRBJ2-1,ASSPLAGVGYNEQF
TRBV19,TRBJ2-2,ASLKGIGELF
TRBV5-1,TRBJ2-1,ASSWTGVNNEQF
TRBV28,TRBJ1-4,ASQMTGRATNEKLF
TRBV5-1,TRBJ2-3,ASSPGTGGDTQY
TRBV10-3,TRBJ1-5,AISESSGTGYIKPQH
TRBV4-3,TRBJ1-5,ASSQDLWTGVQH
TRBV7-8,TRBJ2-2,ASSLPYGGRNTGELF
TRBV30,TRBJ1-1,AWSALPDTEAF
TRBV10-2,TRBJ1-1,ASSESRGFNTEAF
TRBV19,TRBJ2-3,ASSAKQGSQFTDTQY
TRBV6-5,TRBJ1-2,ASSYSATQYGYT
TRBV5-1,TRBJ1-1,ASSDVGGTREAF
TRBV5-1,TRBJ1-5,ASSLGSELEASGYSNQPQH
TRBV6-2/TRBV6-3,TRBJ2-2,ASSSGTINTGELF
TRBV19,TRBJ1-1,ASSGTLNTEAF
TRBV9,TRBJ1-3,ASSEGLAGNTIY
TRBV15,TRBJ2-7,ATSRDLTGTYEQY